This T cell receptor beta chain was found in a study of regulatory T cells in long-lasting Graves disease. The time point denotes: newly diagnosed GD, antithyroid drugs for less than 3 months. PBMCs provided the RNA from which the TCR library was made. Arm-PCR of CDR3 regions with iRepertoire HTBI primers generated TCR beta libraries. MiXCR, run by TCRdb on the multiplex PCR reads, gives a single entry per CDR3 protein. Of a few hundred thousand distinct CDR3 sequences listed, 16% are singletons. Germline V lookup: CDR1 MNHEY, CDR2 SMNVEV (reference sequence). The germline V and J ends were trimmed by 2 bases and 7 bases, with 17 bases remaining between them. The CDR3 runs 16 residues. This clonotype has a count of ten or more. Its antigen is as yet unknown. Study-wide findings and caveats: Persistent patients had a count of shared public clonotypes (approximately 3,000) that exceeded that of new patients (around 970).

These data are also associated with another study on T cells in Graves' hyperthyroidism and ophthalmopathy. According to that study: In patients aged 18 to 65, hyperthyroidism was newly diagnosed, with duration under 2 months. The TCR CDR3 was amplified in a first-round RT-PCR using the HTBI primer set.

This clonotype originated in a man between 35 and 55 years old with Graves disease. Sequenced here: peripheral blood mononuclear cells (PBMCs), sampled at new diagnosis, from a patient treated with antithyroid drugs. The rearrangement joins TRBV27 to TRBJ1-4; D may be TRBD1 (5 bases). CDR3 nucleotide sequence: TGTGCCAGCAGTTTAGCCAGGGACGCTAGTAGTGAAAAACTGTTTTTT. The encoded protein is CASSLARDASSEKLFF.